The 9 T cell receptor beta chains below all came from one sample that was sequenced in a study of radiation and T cells in renal cell carcinoma. This sample's time point: blood 2 weeks post-SBRT. Treatment specified: 15 Gy SBRT to primary tumor, nephrectomy 4 weeks later. Sequenced by immunoSEQ multiplex PCR; TCRdb stores in-frame clones only, minus some. The sample has 120,000 or so clones, 81% seen once. The sample was blood, taken from a patient whose treatment included radiotherapy and nephrectomy. These receptors were taken from a man aged 45-65 years with renal cell carcinoma.

This chain uses TRBV6-6 with TRBJ2-2; 9 nucleotides align to TRBD2. V lost 5 bases, J lost 5 bases, and 3 bases stayed unmatched. There are 14 residues in the CDR3. Germline values: CDR1 MNHNY, CDR2 SVGAGI (reference sequence). CDR3 amino acids: CASSSGRSTGELFF. The CDR3 DNA is TGTGCCAGCAGTAGCGGGAGGTCAACCGGGGAGCTGTTTTTT.

The CDR3 nucleotides are TGTGCCAGCAGCGTAGAGCTGCTGAACACCGGGGAGCTGTTTTTT. It yields the protein CASSVELLNTGELFF. The J gene is TRBJ2-2, the V gene TRBV9; D ambiguous. With 0 bases removed from V and 1 base from J, the gap between germline ends came to 7 bases. The CDR3 is 15 amino acids. CDR1 and CDR2 (germline): SGDLS, YYNGEE.

The sample holds one count of this clone. The rearrangement uses TRBV27 and TRBJ2-7, with TRBD1 matching 10 bases. The length of the CDR3 is 14 residues. Germline V CDR1 and CDR2: MNHEY, SMNVEV (reference sequence). V lost 2 bases, J lost 4 bases, and 2 bases stayed unmatched. DNA for the CDR3: TGTGCCAGCAGTTTAGCGGGACAGGGGTACGAGCAGTACTTC. Translation gives CASSLAGQGYEQYF.

As for this clone: Germline and junction disagree at one end, which may indicate a read error. The chain joins TRBV7-7 to TRBJ1-1; 9 bases agree with TRBD1. The CDR3 consists of 16 residues. Germline V gene data show CDR1 as SSHAT and CDR2 as FNYEAQ (reference sequence). In nucleotides, the CDR3 is TGTGCTAGCAGTCCGGCCGGGACAGGGTTTGGCACTGAAGCTTTCTTT. Translated, it gives CASSPAGTGFGTEAFF. Together with reference TRBV7-7 and TRBJ1-1, the CDR3 gives the full variable domain: GAGVSQSPRYKVTKRGQDVTLRCDPISSHATLYWYQQALGQGPEFLTYFNYEAQPDKSGLPSDRFSAERPEGSISTLTIQRTEQRDSAMYRCASSPAGTGFGTEAFFGQGTRLTVV.

The chain is built from TRBV4-3 and TRBJ1-2, with 9 bases fitting TRBD1. CDR1 is LGHNA and CDR2 is YSLEER in the germline V gene. This CDR3 contains 15 residues. J was trimmed by 5 bases and V by 0 bases; bases with no gene match: 4. CDR3 DNA: TGCGCCAGCAGCCAAGAACAGGGGGCGTTATATGGCTACACCTTC. Translation: CASSQEQGALYGYTF.

This chain links TRBV19 with TRBJ1-1, with D uncertain. This CDR3 is built from 14 residues. V lost 1 base to trimming and J lost 6 bases, with 12 bases between them. Per germline, CDR1 LNHDA and CDR2 SQIVND (reference sequence). The DNA of the CDR3 is TGTGCCAGTAGTATAGGGGTATTGGGATCTGAAGCTTTCTTT. Its protein product is CASSIGVLGSEAFF.

This chain uses TRBV4-3 with TRBJ1-1; weak D call: TRBD1 (5 bases). Deletions cut 3 bases from V and 0 bases from J, with 14 bases between. The germline V gene encodes CDR1 LGHNA and CDR2 YSLEER. CDR3 length: 16 residues. The CDR3 DNA reads TGCGCCAGCAGCCAGGGACCCAACTACATGAACACTGAAGCTTTCTTT. This codes for CASSQGPNYMNTEAFF.

CDR3 sequence reads: CAWRKRRQETQYF. The CDR3 DNA is TGTGCCTGGAGAAAGCGACGCCAAGAGACCCAGTACTTC. The chain carries TRBV30 and TRBJ2-5; D gene unclear. From germline, CDR1 is GTSNPN and CDR2 SVGIG (reference sequence). V was clipped by 3 bases and J by 1 base, with 9 bases between them. The length of the CDR3 is 13 residues. The complete variable domain, with remaining parts taken from reference TRBV30 and TRBJ2-5, reads SQTIHQWPATLVQPVGSPLSLECTVEGTSNPNLYWYRQAAGRGLQLLFYSVGIGQISSEVPQNLSASRPQDRQFILSSKKLLLSDSGFYLCAWRKRRQETQYFGPGTRLLVL.

The V call is TRBV9, the J call TRBJ1-2; possibly TRBD1 for D (6 bases). Between the trimmed V and J ends, which lost 8 bases and 4 bases, there was a span of 18 bases. This CDR3 has 14 amino acids. CDR1 SGDLS and CDR2 YYNGEE come from the germline V gene. The CDR3 nucleotides are TGTGCCAGTAGGGGTCTGGGGGCAACCTATGGCTACACCTTC. Translated, it gives CASRGLGATYGYTF.